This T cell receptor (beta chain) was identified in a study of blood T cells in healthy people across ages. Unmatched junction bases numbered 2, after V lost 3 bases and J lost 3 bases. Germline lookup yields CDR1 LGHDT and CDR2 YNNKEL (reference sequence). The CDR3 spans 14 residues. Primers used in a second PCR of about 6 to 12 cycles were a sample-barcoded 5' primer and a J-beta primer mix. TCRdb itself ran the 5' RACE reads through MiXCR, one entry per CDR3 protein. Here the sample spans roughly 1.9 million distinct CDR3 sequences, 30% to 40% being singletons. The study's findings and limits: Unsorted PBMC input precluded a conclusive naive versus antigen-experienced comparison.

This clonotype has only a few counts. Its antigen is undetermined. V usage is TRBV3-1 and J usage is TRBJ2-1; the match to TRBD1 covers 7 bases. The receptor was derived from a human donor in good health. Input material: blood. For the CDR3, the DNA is TGTGCCAGCAGCCAGGGACAGCACTACAATGAGCAGTTCTTC. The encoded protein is CASSQGQHYNEQFF.